This paragraph reports one T cell receptor beta chain. The antigen is undetermined. The data originate from a study of memory CD4+ T cells and cytomegalovirus serostatus. Background on the study: Of the healthy Belgian adults, 8 to 10 were CMV seropositive and about two dozen seronegative.

Per germline, CDR1 SGHTA and CDR2 FQGNSA. The CDR3 loop spans 16 amino acids. Between the trimmed V and J ends, which lost 4 bases and 6 bases, there was a span of 19 bases. The method was immunoSEQ multiplex PCR; TCRdb's version includes in-frame clones alone and lacks a portion of them. The sample lists around 40,000 clones; roughly four fifths were seen once. Single viable CD3+CD4+CD8-CD45RO+ cells were sorted as the memory CD4+ T cells. Overall study findings and caveats: Of 150 to 200 reported CMV TCRbeta sequences, around 62 were found in memory CD4+ repertoires.

The receptor's source is an adult in good health and CMV-seronegative. The chain combines TRBV7-2 with TRBJ2-1; TRBD2 is a possible D gene (5 bases). The sample taken for sequencing was memory CD4+ T cells from blood. CDR3 region: CASSYHPGFNGNEQFF. The DNA for the CDR3 is TGTGCCAGCAGCTACCACCCGGGGTTTAACGGCAATGAGCAGTTCTTC.